A single sample is the source of the 28 T cell receptor beta chains below, sequenced in a study of cytomegalovirus exposure and HLA in healthy donors. Vbeta (60) and Jbeta (13) primers were used in the PCR. TCRdb's copy holds only in-frame clones and misses some; the assay was immunoSEQ multiplex PCR. The sample records around 130,000 clones, about 85% being singletons. Sample: PBMCs. The source of these receptors is a young woman in good health and CMV-seropositive.

This clone came up once. This chain joins TRBV30 and TRBJ1-3; D call uncertain. Germline V lookup: CDR1 GTSNPN, CDR2 SVGIG (reference sequence). The CDR3 has 13 amino acids. The V gene lost 5 bases and the J gene lost 0 bases, with 8 bases spanning the gap. In DNA form, the CDR3 reads TGTGCCTGGCAGGAATCCTCTGGAAACACCATATATTTT. This encodes CAWQESSGNTIYF.

The chain combines TRBV4-1 with TRBJ2-7; tentative D call: TRBD2 (5 bases). Germline CDR1 and CDR2: MGHRA and YSYEKL. The germline V and J ends were trimmed by 0 bases and 3 bases, with 18 bases remaining between them. The CDR3 extends over 17 amino acids. In DNA form, the CDR3 reads TGCGCCAGCAGCCAAGATTATGGAGCCGGGGAGATCTACGAGCAGTACTTC. Translating gives CASSQDYGAGEIYEQYF.

The chain joins TRBV5-1 to TRBJ2-1; tentative D call: TRBD1 (5 bases). Between the trimmed V and J ends, which lost 0 bases and 4 bases, there was a span of 14 bases. The germline gives CDR1 SGHRS, CDR2 YFSETQ. The CDR3 covers 16 residues. Here the CDR3 reads CASSLGARVEYNEQFF. The CDR3 DNA reads as TGCGCCAGCAGCTTGGGGGCCAGGGTAGAATACAATGAGCAGTTCTTC.

The rearrangement uses TRBV6-5 and TRBJ1-2; D possibly corresponds to TRBD1 (6 bases). The length of the CDR3 is 14 residues. Germline lookup yields CDR1 MNHEY and CDR2 SVGAGI. Trimming stripped 3 bases from V and 6 bases from J, with 14 bases between. The CDR3, as DNA: TGTGCCAGCAGTTATCAGGGGAAGGGGCATGGCTACACCTTC. Amino acids: CASSYQGKGHGYTF.

This clone was picked up a small number of times. V usage is TRBV5-1 and J usage is TRBJ1-2; 9 bases fit TRBD1. The V and J ends lost 5 bases and 5 bases, in that order; junction bases with no gene match: 7. This CDR3 has 14 amino acids. Germline CDR1 reads SGHRS; CDR2 reads YFSETQ. The CDR3 DNA sequence: TGCGCCAGCAGAACTACAGGGGGCGTATATGGCTACACCTTC. Encoded protein: CASRTTGGVYGYTF.

The chain carries TRBV6-1 and TRBJ1-4; a weak D match, TRBD1 (5 bases). CDR3 size: 14 residues. The V end was cut by 3 bases, the J end by 4 bases, with 9 bases between. In germline, CDR1 is MNHNS, CDR2 SASEGT. CDR3 region: CASSDGGGNEKLFF. As DNA, the CDR3 is TGTGCCAGCAGTGATGGCGGGGGTAATGAAAAACTGTTTTTT.

V usage is TRBV11-2 and J usage is TRBJ2-1, with 7 bases aligning to TRBD2. V shed 1 base, J shed 8 bases, and the junction held 5 bases outside the gene matches. This CDR3 region has 14 residues. The germline gives CDR1 SGHAT, CDR2 FQNNGV. The CDR3 nucleotides are TGTGCCAGCAGCTTAGGCCCGGGAGGCGATGAGCAGTTCTTC. It translates to CASSLGPGGDEQFF.

The rearrangement joins TRBV2 to TRBJ2-3, with 7 positions matching TRBD2. With V trimmed by 5 bases and J by 1 base, 6 bases remained unmatched. Germline loops: CDR1 SNHLY, CDR2 FYNNEI. The CDR3 contains 15 residues. The CDR3 reads CASSTGLVGTDTQYF. The CDR3 nucleotides read TGTGCCAGCAGTACCGGACTAGTCGGCACAGATACGCAGTATTTT.

This chain links TRBV2 with TRBJ1-5; D call uncertain. The CDR3 has 13 residues. Germline CDR1 and CDR2: SNHLY and FYNNEI. V was clipped by 3 bases and J by 7 bases, with 10 bases between them. DNA of the CDR3: TGTGCCAGCAGTGAGTTCGAGGTCCAGCCCCAGCATTTT. Translation: CASSEFEVQPQHF.

The V gene is TRBV4-1, the J gene TRBJ1-4; 8 nucleotides agree with TRBD1. V was clipped by 1 base and J by 8 bases; unmatched bases: 6. This CDR3 region has 15 residues. Germline values: CDR1 MGHRA, CDR2 YSYEKL. The CDR3 protein is CASSQADRESEKLFF. As DNA, the CDR3 is TGCGCCAGCAGCCAAGCGGACAGGGAAAGCGAAAAACTGTTTTTT.

CDR3 residues: CASSTTPNYGYTF. The CDR3 nucleotides read TGTGCCAGCAGTACGACTCCTAACTATGGCTACACCTTC. This chain uses TRBV5-6 with TRBJ1-2; D not resolved. Looked up from germline, CDR1 is SGHDT and CDR2 is YYEEEE. CDR3 length: 13 residues. The germline V and J ends were trimmed by 5 bases and 0 bases, with 8 bases remaining between them.

The rearrangement links TRBV18 to TRBJ2-7; TRBD2 aligns across 7 bases. V lost 1 base, J lost 3 bases, and 3 bases stayed unmatched. In germline, CDR1 is KGHSH, CDR2 LQKENI. The CDR3 is 14 residues long. The CDR3 is CASSPQRGLYEQYF. In DNA form, the CDR3 reads TGTGCCAGCTCACCACAGCGGGGACTCTACGAGCAGTACTTC.

V gene TRBV10-1 combines with J gene TRBJ2-1; TRBD1 matches 8 bases. Losses at the gene ends were 10 bases for V and 1 base for J; bases not matched to a gene: 9. CDR1 is WNHNN, CDR2 SYGVQD, per germline (reference sequence). CDR3 length: 15 amino acids. CDR3 amino acids: CATSSDRVSYNEQFF. Here the CDR3 DNA reads TGCGCCACCTCTTCGGACAGGGTGTCCTACAATGAGCAGTTCTTC.

This chain joins TRBV28 and TRBJ1-2; 8 bases match TRBD1. This CDR3 contains 15 residues. Losses at the gene ends were 4 bases for V and 4 bases for J; bases not matched to a gene: 8. Germline CDR1 reads MDHEN; CDR2 reads SYDVKM. The DNA for the CDR3 is TGTGCCAGCAGTTCCCCAGGACAGGGATCCTATGGCTACACCTTC. Its protein is CASSSPGQGSYGYTF.

The chain joins TRBV18 to TRBJ1-5; the match to TRBD1 covers 11 bases. Losses at the gene ends were 1 base for V and 4 bases for J; bases not matched to a gene: 3. From germline, CDR1 is KGHSH and CDR2 LQKENI. This CDR3 contains 16 residues. The chain's CDR3 is CASSPLGQGANQPQHF. In DNA, the CDR3 is TGTGCCAGCTCACCACTAGGACAGGGGGCAAATCAGCCCCAGCATTTT. Complete variable domain (other parts from reference TRBV18 and TRBJ1-5): NAGVMQNPRHLVRRRGQEARLRCSPMKGHSHVYWYRQLPEEGLKFMVYLQKENIIDESGMPKERFSAEFPKEGPSILRIQQVVRGDSAAYFCASSPLGQGANQPQHFGDGTRLSIL.

The chain has TRBV2 and TRBJ1-3, with D unresolved. The CDR3 covers 14 residues. Trimming took 7 bases from V and 0 from J, leaving 10 bases between them. The germline CDR1 and CDR2 sequences are SNHLY and FYNNEI. The CDR3 region is CASTPASSGNTIYF. CDR3 DNA sequence: TGTGCCAGCACCCCAGCGAGCTCTGGAAACACCATATATTTT.

The chain is built from TRBV9 and TRBJ2-1, with D perhaps matching TRBD2 (6 bases). Germline V gives CDR1 SGDLS, CDR2 YYNGEE. Trimming stripped 0 bases from V and 0 bases from J, with 10 bases between. The CDR3 length is 16 residues. CDR3 sequence reads: CASSVGGVSSYNEQFF. CDR3 coding DNA: TGTGCCAGCAGCGTAGGCGGGGTTTCCTCCTACAATGAGCAGTTCTTC.

This chain connects TRBV5-6 to TRBJ2-3, with D perhaps matching TRBD1 (5 bases). Germline CDR1 is SGHDT and CDR2 is YYEEEE. The CDR3 totals 14 residues. V lost 7 bases to trimming and J lost 8 bases, with 20 bases between them. This chain's CDR3 is CASSQGDPGRTQYF. The CDR3 region has the DNA TGTGCCAGCTCTCAGGGCGACCCTGGTCGTACGCAGTATTTT.

This clone was detected a few times. This chain joins TRBV9 and TRBJ1-1; TRBD1 agrees at 7 bases. This CDR3 spans 14 amino acids. Germline V gene sequence: CDR1 SGDLS, CDR2 YYNGEE. J was trimmed by 4 bases and V by 2 bases; bases with no gene match: 5. The CDR3 DNA reads TGTGCCAGCAGCGTCGGGGACAGCGCCACTGAAGCTTTCTTT. As protein: CASSVGDSATEAFF.

V and J are TRBV9 and TRBJ1-2; 8 bases map to TRBD1. CDR1 and CDR2 (germline): SGDLS, YYNGEE. V lost 2 bases to trimming and J lost 8 bases; unmatched junction nucleotides: 5. The CDR3 sequence is 13 residues long. CDR3 DNA sequence: TGTGCCAGCAGCGTTCAGGGGGCGCACGGCTACACCTTC. This gives the protein CASSVQGAHGYTF. The full variable domain, in which reference TRBV9 and TRBJ1-2 provide the parts outside the CDR3, is DSGVTQTPKHLITATGQRVTLRCSPRSGDLSVYWYQQSLDQGLQFLIQYYNGEERAKGNILERFSAQQFPDLHSELNLSSLELGDSALYFCASSVQGAHGYTFGSGTRLTVV.

The J gene is TRBJ2-7, the V gene TRBV10-1; a weak D match, TRBD2 (6 bases). The V end was cut by 4 bases, the J end by 2 bases, with 12 bases between. Germline loops: CDR1 WNHNN, CDR2 SYGVQD (reference sequence). The CDR3 sequence is 14 residues long. This CDR3 reads CASSAAEGPYEQYF. In DNA, the CDR3 is TGCGCCAGCAGTGCGGCGGAGGGCCCCTACGAGCAGTACTTC.

This clone was detected only once. The chain joins TRBV5-1 to TRBJ2-2; D remains ambiguous. Germline-derived CDR1 and CDR2 are SGHRS and YFSETQ. The CDR3 covers 14 residues. The ends were cut back, 3 bases at V and 1 base at J, with 7 bases in the middle. The CDR3 coding sequence is TGCGCCAGCAGCTCCTACAGGAACACCGGGGAGCTGTTTTTT. Encoded protein: CASSSYRNTGELFF.

V is TRBV7-3 and J is TRBJ1-2, with D possibly being TRBD1 (5 bases). Germline V lookup: CDR1 SGHTA, CDR2 FQGTGA. This CDR3 region has 13 residues. V was shortened by 5 bases and J by 4 bases, with 11 bases between the two germline ends. CDR3 in amino acids: CASSPGSGYGYTF. The CDR3 nucleotides read TGTGCCAGCAGCCCAGGGTCGGGCTATGGCTACACCTTC.

This rearrangement joins TRBV5-1 to TRBJ2-6; D gene uncertain. The V gene lost 2 bases and the J gene lost 4 bases, with 13 bases spanning the gap. This CDR3 is built from 16 residues. CDR1 is SGHRS and CDR2 is YFSETQ in the germline V gene. CDR3 sequence: CASSFSVYEGANVLTF. The CDR3 bases are TGCGCCAGCAGCTTCAGTGTATACGAAGGGGCCAACGTCCTGACTTTC.

V and J are TRBV15 and TRBJ2-5; 10 bases are shared with TRBD2. The closer fit of TRBJ2-7 to the DNA end suggests the J call may be wrong. Germline CDR1 is LNHNV and CDR2 is YYDKDF (reference sequence). The CDR3 has 14 amino acids. The CDR3 sequence: CATSFSGRSYEQYF. The CDR3 coding sequence is TGTGCCACCAGCTTTAGCGGGAGGAGCTACGAGCAGTACTTC.

The chain joins TRBV5-1 to TRBJ1-5; no reliable D call. CDR1 is SGHRS and CDR2 is YFSETQ in the germline V gene. The CDR3 length is 13 residues. V was clipped by 4 bases and J by 4 bases, with 9 bases between them. As DNA, the CDR3 is TGCGCCAGCAGCCAAGACTGGAATCAGCCCCAGCATTTT. Its translation: CASSQDWNQPQHF.

This chain joins TRBV4-2 and TRBJ2-5, with D hard to call. CDR3 length: 13 amino acids. The germline V gene encodes CDR1 LGHNA and CDR2 YNFKEQ. The V and J ends lost 1 base and 3 bases respectively, with 6 bases between them. CDR3 bases: TGTGCCAGCAGCCAAGTACCAGAAGAGACCCAGTACTTC. Encoded protein: CASSQVPEETQYF.

This CDR3 is CASSYRQGYEQYF. The CDR3 nucleotides are TGTGCCAGCAGTTATCGACAGGGTTACGAGCAGTACTTC. This chain uses TRBV6-6 with TRBJ2-7, with 7 bases aligning to TRBD1. CDR3 length: 13 residues. J was trimmed by 4 bases and V by 3 bases; bases with no gene match: 3. Germline V gene lookup returns CDR1 MNHNY and CDR2 SVGAGI (reference sequence).